The clone carrying this T cell receptor beta chain was seen a few times. Its antigen is unknown. This sample was taken from a study of CD8+ T cells in alopecia areata. On the study more broadly: Tofacitinib exposure lasted 6 to 18 months, followed by 6 months off drug.

Study-wide points: Relative to normal scalp, lesional scalp, especially alopecia totalis/universalis, showed higher clonality. Sequencing of scalp tissue also captures the resident alphabeta T cells of normal skin. Compared with mice, patients displayed less clear TCR sharing, possibly for HLA-related reasons.

Following RNA extraction, reverse transcription yielded cDNA that acted as the sequencing template. The method was immunoSEQ multiplex PCR; TCRdb's version includes in-frame clones alone and lacks a portion of them. There are about 98,000 clones in the sample; about 45% occur only once, and 0.75% to 0.9% lies in the top ten. This CDR3 is 11 amino acids long. Trimming pared 6 bases from V and 6 bases from J, leaving 9 bases between. Germline CDR1 is DFQATT and CDR2 is SNEGSKA (reference sequence). V is TRBV20-1 and J is TRBJ2-1, with D maybe TRBD2 (5 bases). The receptor's source is a human donor with alopecia areata. Sequencing used CD4+ T cells sorted from blood. For the CDR3, the DNA is TGCAGTGCCAGCCGGGGCAATGAGCAGTTCTTC. Translation gives CSASRGNEQFF.